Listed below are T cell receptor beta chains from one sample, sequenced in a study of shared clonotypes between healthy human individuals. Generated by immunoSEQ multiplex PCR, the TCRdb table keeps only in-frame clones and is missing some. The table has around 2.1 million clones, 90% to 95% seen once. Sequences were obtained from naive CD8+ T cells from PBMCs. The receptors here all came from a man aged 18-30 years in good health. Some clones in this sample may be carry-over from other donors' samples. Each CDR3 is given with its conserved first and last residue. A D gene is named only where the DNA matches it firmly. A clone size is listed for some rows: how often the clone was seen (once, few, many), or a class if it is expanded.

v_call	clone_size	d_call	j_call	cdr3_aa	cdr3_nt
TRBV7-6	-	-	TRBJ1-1	CASSPSGPNTEAFF	TGTGCCAGCAGCCCTTCTGGTCCCAACACTGAAGCTTTCTTT
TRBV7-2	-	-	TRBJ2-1	CASSPRDSEQFF	TGTGCCAGCAGCCCACGGGATTCCGAGCAGTTCTTC
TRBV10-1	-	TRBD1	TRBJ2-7	CASSESVGQGFDEQYF	TGCGCCAGCAGTGAGTCTGTTGGACAGGGTTTCGACGAGCAGTACTTC
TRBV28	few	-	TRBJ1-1	CATKRLAGRTEAFF	TGTGCCACCAAACGCCTGGCAGGGCGCACTGAAGCTTTCTTT
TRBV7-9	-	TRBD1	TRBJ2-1	CASSSGTGWNNEQFF	TGTGCCAGCAGCTCCGGGACAGGGTGGAACAATGAGCAGTTCTTC
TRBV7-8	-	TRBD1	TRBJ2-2	CASRVGDRGFTGELFF	TGTGCCAGCAGAGTGGGGGACAGGGGGTTCACCGGGGAGCTGTTTTTT
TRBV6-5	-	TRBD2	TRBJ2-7	CASSYSRLGGYEQYF	TGTGCCAGCAGTTACTCTAGATTGGGGGGGTACGAGCAGTACTTC
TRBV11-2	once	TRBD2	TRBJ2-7	CASSLVSGSFYEQYF	TGTGCCAGCAGCTTAGTTAGCGGGAGCTTCTACGAGCAGTACTTC
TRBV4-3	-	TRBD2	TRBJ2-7	CASSQDTSHGGYEQYF	TGCGCCAGCAGCCAAGATACGAGCCACGGGGGGTACGAGCAGTACTTC
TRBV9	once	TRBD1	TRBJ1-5	CASSGGQLNQPQHF	TGTGCCAGCAGCGGGGGACAGCTCAATCAGCCCCAGCATTTT
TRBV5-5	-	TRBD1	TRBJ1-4	CASRLDRDNEKLFF	TGTGCCAGCAGACTCGACAGGGACAATGAAAAACTGTTTTTT
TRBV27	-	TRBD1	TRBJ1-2	CASTSPGQPNYGYTF	TGTGCCAGCACCTCTCCGGGACAGCCTAACTATGGCTACACCTTC
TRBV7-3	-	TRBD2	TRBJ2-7	CASSLGRGNLYEQYF	TGTGCCAGCAGCTTGGGGCGGGGGAATCTTTACGAGCAGTACTTC
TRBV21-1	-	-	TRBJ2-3	CASSNPPRSTDTQYF	TGTGCCAGCAGCAACCCCCCGCGGAGTACAGATACGCAGTATTTT
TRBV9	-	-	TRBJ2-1	CASSVEWILGNEQFF	TGTGCCAGCAGCGTAGAATGGATATTAGGTAATGAGCAGTTCTTC
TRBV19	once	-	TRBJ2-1	CASSRQGVGTFGGMYNEQFF	TGTGCCAGTAGTAGACAGGGCGTAGGGACGTTCGGGGGGATGTACAATGAGCAGTTCTTC
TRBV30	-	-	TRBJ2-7	CAWSVARGPFYEQYF	TGTGCCTGGAGTGTAGCCAGGGGCCCTTTCTACGAGCAGTACTTC
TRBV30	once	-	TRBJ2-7	CAWSVLAGYEQYF	TGTGCCTGGAGTGTACTAGCCGGGTACGAGCAGTACTTC
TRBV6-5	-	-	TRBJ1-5	CASSSQSPQHF	TGTGCCAGCAGTTCCCAATCTCCCCAGCATTTT
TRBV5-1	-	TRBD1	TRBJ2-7	CASSPSDRASSYEQYF	TGCGCCAGCAGCCCCTCGGACAGGGCTAGCTCCTACGAGCAGTACTTC
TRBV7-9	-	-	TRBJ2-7	CASSWTRYEQYF	TGTGCCAGCAGCTGGACACGCTACGAGCAGTACTTC
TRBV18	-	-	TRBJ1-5	CASSPSMGGQPQHF	TGTGCCAGCTCACCATCAATGGGCGGCCAGCCCCAGCATTTT
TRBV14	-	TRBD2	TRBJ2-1	CASSQGLAATEQFF	TGTGCCAGCAGCCAAGGACTAGCGGCGACCGAGCAGTTCTTC
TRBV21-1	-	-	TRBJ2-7	CASSKGRDIKHYEQYF	TGTGCCAGCAGCAAAGGCCGGGACATCAAGCACTACGAGCAGTACTTC
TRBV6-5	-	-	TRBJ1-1	CASSSTGNTEAFF	TGTGCCAGCAGTTCCACGGGGAACACTGAAGCTTTCTTT
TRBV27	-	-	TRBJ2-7	CASSGYAAYEQYF	TGTGCCAGCAGTGGCTATGCAGCCTACGAGCAGTACTTC
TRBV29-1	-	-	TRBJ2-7	CSVTTTGSRSYEQYF	TGCAGCGTTACGACCACAGGGTCTCGCTCCTACGAGCAGTACTTC
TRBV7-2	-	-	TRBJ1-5	CASSQNAGANWYSNQPQHF	TGTGCCAGCAGCCAAAACGCAGGGGCCAACTGGTATAGCAATCAGCCCCAGCATTTT